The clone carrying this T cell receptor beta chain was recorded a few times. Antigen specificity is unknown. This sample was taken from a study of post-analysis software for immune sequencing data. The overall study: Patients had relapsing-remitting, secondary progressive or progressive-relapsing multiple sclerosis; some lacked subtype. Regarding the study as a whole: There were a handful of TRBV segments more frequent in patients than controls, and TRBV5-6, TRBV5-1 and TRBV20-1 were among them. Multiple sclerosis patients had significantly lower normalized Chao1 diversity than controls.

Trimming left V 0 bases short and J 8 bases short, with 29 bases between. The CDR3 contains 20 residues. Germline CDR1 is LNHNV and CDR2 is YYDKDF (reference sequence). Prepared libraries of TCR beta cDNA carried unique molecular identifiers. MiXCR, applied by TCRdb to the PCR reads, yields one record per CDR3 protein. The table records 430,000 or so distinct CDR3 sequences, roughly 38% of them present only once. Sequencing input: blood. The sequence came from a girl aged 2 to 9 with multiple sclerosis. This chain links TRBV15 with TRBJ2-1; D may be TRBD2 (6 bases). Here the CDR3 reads CATSRDRRHSGGVGIHEQFF. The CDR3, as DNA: TGTGCCACCAGCAGAGATCGGAGACACTCGGGCGGGGTAGGGATCCATGAGCAGTTCTTC.